This entry features one T cell receptor beta chain sequence. The antigen remains undetermined. The CDR3 is cut off 3 residues early in the read; its end comes from the germline J gene. The sample comes from a study of T cells in women clearing cervical HPV infection. Study details: Case blood drawn at lesion detection; control blood after infection cleared. Study-wide results and caveats: Controls had more TRBV6-7 (about 0.15%) than cases (roughly 0.11%). Cases and controls were distinguished at AUC around 0.8 by richness and V genes.

Germline CDR1 SNHLY, CDR2 FYNNEI. V lost 7 bases and J lost 4; bases outside the gene matches: 7. The length of the CDR3 is 15 residues. Assay used: immunoSEQ multiplex PCR; TCRdb lists only in-frame clones, some missing. The table for this sample gives 25,000 to 35,000 clones. The sequence was collected from a woman between 18 and 75 years old with a cervical HPV16 infection that either progressed to CIN3+ or cleared (not recorded which). Input material: blood buffy coat. This chain uses TRBV2 with TRBJ2-2, with TRBD2 identical over 9 bases. CDR3 DNA, as far as it was read: TGTGCCAGCAAGGGGGCTAGCGGGACCACCGGGGAG. It specifies CASKGASGTTGE. The CDR3 reads in full as CASKGASGTTGELFF.